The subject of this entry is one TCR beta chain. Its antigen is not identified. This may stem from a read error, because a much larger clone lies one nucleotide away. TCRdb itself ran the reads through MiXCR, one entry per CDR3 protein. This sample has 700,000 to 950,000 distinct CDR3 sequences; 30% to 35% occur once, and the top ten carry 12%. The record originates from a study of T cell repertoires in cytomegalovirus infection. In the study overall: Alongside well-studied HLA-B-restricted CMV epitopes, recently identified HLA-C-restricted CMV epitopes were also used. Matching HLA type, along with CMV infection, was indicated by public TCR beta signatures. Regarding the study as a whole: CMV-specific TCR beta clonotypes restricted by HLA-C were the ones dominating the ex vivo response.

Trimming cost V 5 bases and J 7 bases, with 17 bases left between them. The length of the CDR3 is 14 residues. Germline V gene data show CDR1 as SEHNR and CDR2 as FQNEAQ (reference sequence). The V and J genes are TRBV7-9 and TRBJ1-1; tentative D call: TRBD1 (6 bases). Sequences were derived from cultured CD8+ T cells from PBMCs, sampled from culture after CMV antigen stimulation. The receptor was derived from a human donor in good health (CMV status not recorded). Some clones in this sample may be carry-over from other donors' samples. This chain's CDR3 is CASSPTDSISEAFF. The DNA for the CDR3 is TGTGCCAGCAGCCCGACGGACAGTATCAGTGAAGCTTTCTTT.